This T cell receptor (beta chain) was identified in a study of vaccination and CD4 T cells after COVID-19. Cultured CD4+ T cell DNA was sequenced using the Oncomine TCR Beta short-read assay. TCRdb fed the PCR reads into MiXCR, producing one record per CDR3 protein. The data show about 18,000 distinct CDR3 sequences, roughly 58% seen once. Treatment indicated: roughly ten-day PBMC culture with coronavirus spike peptide pools or control peptides (ViraFEST assay). The V end lost 6 bases, the J end lost 6 bases, and 17 bases lay between the germline ends. Germline lookup yields CDR1 DFQATT and CDR2 SNEGSKA (reference sequence). The CDR3 totals 14 residues. On this clonotype itself: Its antigen is unidentified.

This clonotype was sampled from a human donor who had recovered from COVID-19. The V gene is TRBV20-1, the J gene TRBJ2-2; maybe TRBD1 (7 bases). Sequenced material: CD4+ T cells from blood, cultured in vitro, taken before SARS-CoV-2 vaccination. As DNA, the CDR3 is TGCAGTGCGCAAGCAGGGGGGTCAGCCGGGGAGCTGTTTTTT. Translating gives CSAQAGGSAGELFF.